This T cell receptor (beta chain) came from a study of T cell repertoires in cytomegalovirus infection. Overall study: Both CMV infection and a matching HLA type were indicated by public TCR beta signatures. General study results and limits: In two of eight donors, the top clonotype was HLA-C-restricted CMV-specific. The cumulative frequency of public TCR beta families distinguished individuals who carried CMV together with the relevant HLA.

V was clipped by 6 bases and J by 2 bases, with 10 bases between them. Germline V gene lookup returns CDR1 MNHEY and CDR2 SVGAGI. CDR3 length equals 13 residues. This clonotype occurred many times. Its matching antigen is unknown. TCRdb used MiXCR to reprocess the reads, holding one entry per CDR3 protein. Seen here are approximately 76,000 distinct CDR3 sequences, about 4% observed once, and the top ten hold under 6%. The chain employs TRBV6-5 and TRBJ1-1, with D possibly being TRBD1 (5 bases). This receptor was obtained from a human donor in good health (CMV status not recorded). Some clones in this sample may be carry-over from other donors' samples. The material sequenced was PBMCs. DNA for the CDR3: TGTGCCAGCAGGGGGGGGGATAACACTGAAGCTTTCTTT. It yields the protein CASRGGDNTEAFF.